This T cell receptor (beta chain) was captured in a study of tumor-infiltrating lymphocytes in oesophageal squamous cell carcinoma (dated by TCRdb to 2015 to 2016). About this clonotype: Its antigen is not yet known. Per-base quality was not reported, and no clone a single base away is much larger than it.

There are 15 amino acids in the CDR3, from cysteine to phenylalanine inclusive. Just CDR3 DNA is preserved here, 45 bases in frame from base 1. The V end gives up 8 bases and the J end 5 bases, leaving 13 bases in the junction not matched to a gene. The library came from PCR. For sequencing, an Illumina HiSeq 2000 was employed. TCRdb reran the public reads through fastp at Q25 and MiXCR, keeping productive beta chains. Each entry is one CDR3 protein sequence, shown with its most common DNA and genes. This sample holds more than 9,500 distinct CDR3 sequences; around 49% were observed only once. The ten largest clonotypes hold over 30% of the sample.

The TCR sequence derives from a female donor with esophageal squamous cell carcinoma. Sequenced sample: esophageal tumor tissue. The rearranged segments are TRBV7-1 and TRBJ2-3, with 7 central nucleotides matching TRBD1. TRBV7-1 is noted as an ORF with a role that remains uncertain. The CDR3 region has the sequence CASVPHRGTGDTQYF. The DNA reads as follows: TGTGCCAGCGTCCCGCACAGGGGTACAGGAGATACGCAGTATTTT.